Below are 22 T cell receptor beta chains sequenced from a single sample in a study of blood T cell repertoires in COVID-19 (dated by TCRdb to 2018 to 2021). The library was prepared using the immunoSEQ multiplex PCR assay. In TCRdb, the immuneACCESS table is reduced to in-frame sequences with V and J assigned. These tables do not hold every clone; where another copy was compared, an unresolved V gene accounts for under half, and the others remain unexplained. The sample has roughly 250,000 clones on record, more than 70% of them singletons. The ten biggest clones cover around 2.2% of the sample. The sequencing sample was made of peripheral blood. These receptor sequences come from a woman aged 40 to 50 who had recovered from COVID-19.

The rearrangement links TRBV6-5 to TRBJ1-2, with TRBD1 as a possible D gene (5 bases). This CDR3 has 15 residues. Per the germline V gene, CDR1 is MNHEY and CDR2 is SVGAGI. V dropped 5 bases and J dropped 1 base, with 14 bases sitting between them. CDR3 amino acids: CASSRQGLSNYGYTF. The CDR3 DNA sequence: TGTGCCAGCAGTCGTCAGGGTCTTAGTAACTATGGCTACACCTTC.

This clone was recorded a few times. The chain has TRBV3-1 (or the pseudogene TRBV3-2) and TRBJ1-2; no clear D. The CDR3 loop spans 15 amino acids. The germline V gene encodes CDR1 LGHDT and CDR2 YNNKEL (reference sequence). V lost 0 bases and J 4 bases, leaving 12 bases between the germline ends. As DNA, the CDR3 is TGTGCCAGCAGCCAAGAGGGCAGCCGCCGCTATGGCTACACCTTC. Residues: CASSQEGSRRYGYTF.

The chain carries TRBV27 and TRBJ2-7; 8 nucleotides agree with TRBD1. Germline V gene sequence: CDR1 MNHEY, CDR2 SMNVEV (reference sequence). The CDR3 length is 15 residues. The trim removed 6 bases at V and 2 bases at J, leaving 9 bases unmatched. CDR3 loop: CASSSTGTGAYEQYF. The CDR3 nucleotides read TGTGCCAGCAGCTCGACCGGGACAGGAGCCTACGAGCAGTACTTC.

The V and J genes are TRBV3-1 (or the pseudogene TRBV3-2) and TRBJ2-3, with TRBD2 matching over 14 bases. Per the germline V gene, CDR1 is LGHDT and CDR2 is YNNKEL (reference sequence). Germline trimming cut 4 bases from V and 6 bases from J; bases unmatched to any gene: 6. The CDR3 loop spans 16 amino acids. The CDR3 region is CASSLRTSGGRDTQYF. The CDR3 region has the DNA TGTGCCAGCAGCCTTAGGACTAGCGGGGGGAGGGATACGCAGTATTTT.

The chain employs TRBV4-3 and TRBJ1-2; 7 bases align to TRBD1. The V gene's germline CDR1 is LGHNA and CDR2 YSLEER. After removal of 0 bases from V and 3 bases from J, the junction contained 4 bases not matched to a gene. The CDR3 has 15 amino acids. Written as DNA, the CDR3 is TGCGCCAGCAGCCAAGAACCACAGGGGTACTATGGCTACACCTTC. Its protein is CASSQEPQGYYGYTF.

This clone was picked up a small number of times. V gene TRBV27 combines with J gene TRBJ1-2, with 8 bases aligning to TRBD1. V gave up 5 bases and J gave up 4 bases; unmatched junction bases: 18. The CDR3 spans 18 residues. Germline values: CDR1 MNHEY, CDR2 SMNVEV (reference sequence). Written as DNA, the CDR3 is TGTGCCAGCAGTCCCCTCCGGGACAGGAGATTTCGGTTCTATGGCTACACCTTC. Translation gives CASSPLRDRRFRFYGYTF.

This clone was picked up a small number of times. The J gene is TRBJ2-3, the V gene TRBV4-3; 8 nucleotides match TRBD1. Germline-derived CDR1 and CDR2 are LGHNA and YSLEER. The CDR3 consists of 20 residues. V lost 3 bases and J lost 4; bases outside the gene matches: 21. The CDR3 sequence is CASSQLTPGAQGASSDTQYF. DNA for the CDR3: TGCGCCAGCAGCCAGTTGACCCCTGGGGCCCAGGGGGCCAGTTCAGATACGCAGTATTTT.

The CDR3 nucleotides read TGTGCCAGCCAAACGACAGGGACCTCACTCGAAGCTTTCTTT. This codes for CASQTTGTSLEAFF. V usage is TRBV6-5 and J usage is TRBJ1-1; 7 nucleotides agree with TRBD1. V gave up 8 bases and J gave up 8 bases; unmatched junction bases: 14. The V gene's germline CDR1 is MNHEY and CDR2 SVGAGI. CDR3 length equals 14 residues.

The chain couples TRBV6-5 to TRBJ2-5; TRBD1 agrees at 7 bases. V was pared by 11 bases and J by 3 bases, with 9 bases of the junction left unmatched. This CDR3 contains 13 residues. The V gene's germline CDR1 is MNHEY and CDR2 SVGAGI. In DNA, the CDR3 is TGTGCCGTGAGGCCGACAGGGAAAGAGACCCAGTACTTC. Its protein product is CAVRPTGKETQYF.

Points on this clone: This sample also contains other DNA sequences that code for the same CDR3. The chain joins TRBV2 to TRBJ1-5, with D perhaps matching TRBD1 (6 bases). Germline V gene data show CDR1 as SNHLY and CDR2 as FYNNEI. The V gene lost 6 bases and the J gene lost 4 bases, with 13 bases spanning the gap. CDR3 length: 14 amino acids. CDR3 loop: CASSEDRGNQPQHF. Here the CDR3 DNA reads TGTGCCAGCAGCGAGGACAGAGGTAATCAGCCCCAGCATTTT.

This sequence joins TRBV19 and TRBJ1-2; 9 positions agree with TRBD1. After removal of 9 bases from V and 1 base from J, the junction contained 3 bases not matched to a gene. Germline CDR1 and CDR2: LNHDA and SQIVND (reference sequence). There are 13 residues in the CDR3. The CDR3 reads CASRDRDNYGYTF. Written as DNA, the CDR3 is TGTGCCAGCCGGGACAGGGATAACTATGGCTACACCTTC.

This clone was seen a handful of times. The chain carries TRBV2 and TRBJ1-5, with 9 nucleotides matching TRBD1. After removal of 6 bases from V and 10 bases from J, the junction contained 10 bases not matched to a gene. The germline V gene has CDR1 SNHLY and CDR2 FYNNEI. This CDR3 spans 14 amino acids. CDR3 sequence (DNA): TGTGCCAGCAGAGCCGGGACAGGGATGAATCCCCAGCATTTT. It translates to CASRAGTGMNPQHF.

This sequence joins TRBV25-1 and TRBJ2-3, with D uncertain. The CDR3 contains 15 residues. Trimming took 4 bases from V and 0 from J, leaving 11 bases between them. Germline V gene data show CDR1 as MGHDK and CDR2 as SYGVNS. The CDR3 sequence: CASSVPRSSTDTQYF. The CDR3 DNA is TGTGCCAGCAGTGTTCCCAGATCGAGCACAGATACGCAGTATTTT.

The V and J genes are TRBV6-5 and TRBJ1-2, with D unclear. The germline V gene has CDR1 MNHEY and CDR2 SVGAGI. The CDR3 totals 14 residues. The V and J ends lost 2 bases and 4 bases respectively, with 11 bases between them. The CDR3 region has the DNA TGTGCCAGCAGTTACGGGAGAGATCTCTATGGCTACACCTTC. It yields the protein CASSYGRDLYGYTF.

The chain joins TRBV11-2 to TRBJ2-7, with 11 bases matching TRBD2. The germline V gene encodes CDR1 SGHAT and CDR2 FQNNGV. The CDR3 runs 18 residues. The J segment lost 2 bases and the V segment lost 2 bases, leaving 11 bases of the junction unmatched. DNA of the CDR3: TGTGCCAGCAGCTTAAGGCTAGCGGGAGGAAACTTCACCTACGAGCAGTACTTC. Its translation is CASSLRLAGGNFTYEQYF.

The V and J genes are TRBV18 and TRBJ2-1; TRBD1 matches at 7 bases. CDR3 length equals 15 residues. The V gene's germline CDR1 is KGHSH and CDR2 LQKENI. The J segment lost 6 bases and the V segment lost 3 bases, leaving 8 bases of the junction unmatched. CDR3 loop: CASSPLPGQINEQFF. CDR3 DNA sequence: TGTGCCAGCTCACCCCTCCCGGGACAGATCAATGAGCAGTTCTTC. Full variable domain (missing parts from reference TRBV18 and TRBJ2-1): NAGVMQNPRHLVRRRGQEARLRCSPMKGHSHVYWYRQLPEEGLKFMVYLQKENIIDESGMPKERFSAEFPKEGPSILRIQQVVRGDSAAYFCASSPLPGQINEQFFGPGTRLTVL.

DNA of the CDR3: TGTGCCAGCAGGTCAGTTGGTTCTGAGTTCTTC. This encodes CASRSVGSEFF. This chain links TRBV11-2 with TRBJ2-1; D not resolved. The CDR3 sequence is 11 residues long. The germline V gene encodes CDR1 SGHAT and CDR2 FQNNGV. Trimming cost V 6 bases and J 14 bases, with 14 bases left between them.

This clone was seen just once. The chain employs TRBV27 and TRBJ1-4, with D possibly being TRBD1 (5 bases). V lost 3 bases and J 0 bases, leaving 11 bases between the germline ends. Germline V gene lookup returns CDR1 MNHEY and CDR2 SMNVEV (reference sequence). The length of the CDR3 is 16 residues. This CDR3 reads CASSFQGLPTNEKLFF. The CDR3, as DNA: TGTGCCAGCAGTTTTCAGGGACTTCCAACTAATGAAAAACTGTTTTTT.

The rearrangement uses TRBV7-9 and TRBJ2-2, with 8 bases fitting TRBD2. Germline values: CDR1 SEHNR, CDR2 FQNEAQ (reference sequence). With V trimmed by 4 bases and J by 4 bases, 8 bases remained unmatched. The CDR3 is made up of 16 amino acids. The CDR3 protein is CASSSYGGVGTGELFF. DNA for the CDR3: TGTGCCAGCAGCTCATACGGGGGGGTCGGCACCGGGGAGCTGTTTTTT.

The chain uses TRBV11-3 and TRBJ2-5, with 11 bases identical to TRBD2. Germline CDR1 SGHNT, CDR2 YENEEA. Trimming at V came to 1 base and at J to 1 base, leaving 5 bases not matched to a gene. The CDR3 is 17 residues long. In DNA, the CDR3 is TGTGCCAGCAGCTTAGGCGGACTAGCGGGCTCCCAAGAGACCCAGTACTTC. Its translation: CASSLGGLAGSQETQYF. The full variable domain, its missing parts supplied by reference TRBV11-3 and TRBJ2-5, is EAGVVQSPRYKIIEKKQPVAFWCNPISGHNTLYWYLQNLGQGPELLIRYENEEAVDDSQLPKDRFSAERLKGVDSTLKIQPAELGDSAVYLCASSLGGLAGSQETQYFGPGTRLLVL.

The V and J genes are TRBV7-2 and TRBJ1-5; D possibly corresponds to TRBD1 (6 bases). This CDR3 is built from 15 residues. The V end lost 5 bases, the J end lost 1 base, and 12 bases lay between the germline ends. Germline values: CDR1 SGHTA, CDR2 FQGNSA. The CDR3 DNA is TGTGCCAGCAGCCCCGGCCAGGGGAGCAATCAGCCCCAGCATTTT. Its translation: CASSPGQGSNQPQHF.

V and J are TRBV27 and TRBJ1-1; TRBD1 is a possible D gene (6 bases). Germline lookup yields CDR1 MNHEY and CDR2 SMNVEV (reference sequence). The CDR3 is 13 residues long. The V gene lost 4 bases and the J gene lost 3 bases, with 9 bases spanning the gap. CDR3 DNA sequence: TGTGCCAGCAGTTGGAACAGGGACACTGAAGCTTTCTTT. It yields the protein CASSWNRDTEAFF.